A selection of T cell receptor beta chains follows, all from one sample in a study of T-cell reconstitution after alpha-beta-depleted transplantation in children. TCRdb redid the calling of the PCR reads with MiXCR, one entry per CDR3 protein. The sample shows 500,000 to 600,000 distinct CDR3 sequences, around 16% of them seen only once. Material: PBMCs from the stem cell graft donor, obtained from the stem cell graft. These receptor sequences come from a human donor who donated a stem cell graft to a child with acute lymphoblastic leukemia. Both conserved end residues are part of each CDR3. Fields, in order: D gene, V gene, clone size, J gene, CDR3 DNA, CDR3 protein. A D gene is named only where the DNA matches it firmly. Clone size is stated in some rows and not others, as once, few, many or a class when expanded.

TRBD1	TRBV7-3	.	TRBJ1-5	TGTGCCAGCAGCCAATGGGACAGGAGTTATAGCAATCAGCCCCAGCATTTT	CASSQWDRSYSNQPQHF
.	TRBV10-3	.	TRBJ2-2	TGTGCCATCAGTGACCTGCAGGGCAGCACTAACACCGGGGAGCTGTTTTTT	CAISDLQGSTNTGELFF
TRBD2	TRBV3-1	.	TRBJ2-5	TGTGCCAGCAGCCGCAACACCCTAGCGGGAACGGAGACCCAGTACTTC	CASSRNTLAGTETQYF
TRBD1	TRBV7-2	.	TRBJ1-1	TGTGCCAGCAGGCCTCCGGGACAGGGCGGGGAAGCTTTCTTT	CASRPPGQGGEAFF
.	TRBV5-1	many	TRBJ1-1	TGCGCCAGCAGCCATCCGAACACTGAAGCTTTCTTT	CASSHPNTEAFF
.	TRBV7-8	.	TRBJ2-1	TGTGCCAGCAGACAGGGTGGGGAAACCTACAATGAGCAGTTCTTC	CASRQGGETYNEQFF
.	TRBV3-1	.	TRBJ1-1	TGTGCCAGCAGCCGAAAGGGGGGGGACACTGAAGCTTTCTTT	CASSRKGGDTEAFF
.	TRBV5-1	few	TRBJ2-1	TGCGCCAGCAGCTTGGGACCGGGACAACAGTTCTTC	CASSLGPGQQFF
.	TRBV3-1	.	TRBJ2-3	TGTGCCAGCAGCCAAGATTTGTGGAACACAGATACGCAGTATTTT	CASSQDLWNTDTQYF
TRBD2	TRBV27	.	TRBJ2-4	TGTGCTAGCGGGGCAGGGGAAAACATTCAGTACTTC	CASGAGENIQYF
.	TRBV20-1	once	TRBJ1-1	TGCAGTGCTAGAAGGGCAGGGGAGCTGTACACTGAAGCTTTCTTT	CSARRAGELYTEAFF
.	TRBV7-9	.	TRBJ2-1	TGTGCCAGCAGCTTAGATCCGGGGAGCTCCTACAATGAGCAGTTCTTC	CASSLDPGSSYNEQFF
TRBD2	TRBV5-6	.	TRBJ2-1	TGTGCCAGCAGCGCCGGGACTAGCGAATTCTTC	CASSAGTSEFF
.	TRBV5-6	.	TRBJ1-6	TGTGCCAGCCACAGCACCAGGGTTCGGGATTCACCCCTCCACTTT	CASHSTRVRDSPLHF
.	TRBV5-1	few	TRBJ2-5	TGCGCCAGCAGCTTTGTCCCGGCGTCGGGGGAGACCCAGTACTTC	CASSFVPASGETQYF
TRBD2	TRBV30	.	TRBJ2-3	TGTGCCTGGAGTGGGGTGACTAGCAGATACACAGATACGCAGTATTTT	CAWSGVTSRYTDTQYF
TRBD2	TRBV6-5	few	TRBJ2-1	TGTGCCAGCATCGGGCTAGCGGGTTACAATGAGCAGTTCTTC	CASIGLAGYNEQFF
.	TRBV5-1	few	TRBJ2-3	TGCGCCAGCAGCTCCCCCGGGCGGGCGACAGATACGCAGTATTTT	CASSSPGRATDTQYF
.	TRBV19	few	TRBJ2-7	TGTGCCAGTAGTATCCGGGACGGGGCCTACGAGCAGTACTTC	CASSIRDGAYEQYF
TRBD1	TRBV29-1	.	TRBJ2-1	TGCAGCGTTGAAGATGTCAGGGGGCTCGGATACAATGAGCAGTTCTTC	CSVEDVRGLGYNEQFF